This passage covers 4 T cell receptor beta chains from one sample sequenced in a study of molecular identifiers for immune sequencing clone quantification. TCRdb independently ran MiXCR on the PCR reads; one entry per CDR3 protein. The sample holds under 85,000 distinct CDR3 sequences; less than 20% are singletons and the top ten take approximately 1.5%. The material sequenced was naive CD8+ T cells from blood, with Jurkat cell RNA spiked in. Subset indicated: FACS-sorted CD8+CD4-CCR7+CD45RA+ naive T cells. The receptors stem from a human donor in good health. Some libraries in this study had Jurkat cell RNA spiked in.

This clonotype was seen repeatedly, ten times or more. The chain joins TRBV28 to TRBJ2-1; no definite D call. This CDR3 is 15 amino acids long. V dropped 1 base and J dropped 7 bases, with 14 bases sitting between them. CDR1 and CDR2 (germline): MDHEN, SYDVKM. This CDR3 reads CASSLSAPGWNEQFF. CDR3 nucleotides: TGTGCCAGCAGTTTATCGGCTCCGGGTTGGAATGAGCAGTTCTTC.

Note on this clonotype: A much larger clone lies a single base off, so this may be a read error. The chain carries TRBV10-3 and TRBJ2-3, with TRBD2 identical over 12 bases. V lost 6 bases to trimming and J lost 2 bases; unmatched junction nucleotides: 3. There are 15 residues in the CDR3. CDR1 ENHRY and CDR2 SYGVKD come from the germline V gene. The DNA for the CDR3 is TGTGCCATCAGGAGGACTAGCGGGAACACAGATACGCAGTATTTT. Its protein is CAIRRTSGNTDTQYF.

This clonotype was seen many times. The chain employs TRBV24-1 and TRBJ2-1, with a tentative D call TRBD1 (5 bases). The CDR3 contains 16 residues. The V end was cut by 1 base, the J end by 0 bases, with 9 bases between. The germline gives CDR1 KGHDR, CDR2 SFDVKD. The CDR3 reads CATSDFQGASYNEQFF. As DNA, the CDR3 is TGTGCCACCAGTGATTTCCAAGGGGCCTCCTACAATGAGCAGTTCTTC.

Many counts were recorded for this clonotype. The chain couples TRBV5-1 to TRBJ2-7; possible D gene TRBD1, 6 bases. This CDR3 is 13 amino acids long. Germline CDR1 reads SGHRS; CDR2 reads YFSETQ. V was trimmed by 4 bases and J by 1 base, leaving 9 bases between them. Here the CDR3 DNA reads TGCGCCAGCAGCGGGGGACAATCCTACGAGCAGTACTTC. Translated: CASSGGQSYEQYF. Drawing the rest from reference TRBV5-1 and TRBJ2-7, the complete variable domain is KAGVTQTPRYLIKTRGQQVTLSCSPISGHRSVSWYQQTPGQGLQFLFEYFSETQRNKGNFPGRFSGRQFSNSRSEMNVSTLELGDSALYLCASSGGQSYEQYFGPGTRLTVT.